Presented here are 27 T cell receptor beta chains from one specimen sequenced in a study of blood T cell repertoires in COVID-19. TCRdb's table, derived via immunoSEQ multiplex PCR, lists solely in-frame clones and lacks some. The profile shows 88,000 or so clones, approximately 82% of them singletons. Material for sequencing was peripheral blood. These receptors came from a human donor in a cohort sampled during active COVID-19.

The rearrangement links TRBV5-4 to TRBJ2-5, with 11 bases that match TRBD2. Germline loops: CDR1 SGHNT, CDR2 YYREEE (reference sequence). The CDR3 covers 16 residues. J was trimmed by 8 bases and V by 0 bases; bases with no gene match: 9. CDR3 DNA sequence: TGTGCCAGCAGCTTGGCCCTAGCGGGGGGACTCCGAACCCAGTACTTC. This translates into CASSLALAGGLRTQYF.

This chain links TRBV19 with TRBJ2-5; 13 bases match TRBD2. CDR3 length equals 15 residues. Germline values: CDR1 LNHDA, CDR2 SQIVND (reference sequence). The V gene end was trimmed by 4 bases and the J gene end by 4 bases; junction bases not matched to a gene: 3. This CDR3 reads CASSTGLAGLETQYF. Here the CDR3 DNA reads TGTGCCAGTAGTACGGGACTAGCGGGGCTAGAGACCCAGTACTTC.

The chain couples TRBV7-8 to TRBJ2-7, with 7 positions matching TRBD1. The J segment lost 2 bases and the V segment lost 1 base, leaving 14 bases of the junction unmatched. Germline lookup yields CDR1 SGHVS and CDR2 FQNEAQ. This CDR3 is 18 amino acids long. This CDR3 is CASSLDPPYGQEAYEQYF. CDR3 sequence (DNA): TGTGCCAGCAGCTTAGATCCCCCTTATGGACAGGAAGCCTACGAGCAGTACTTC.

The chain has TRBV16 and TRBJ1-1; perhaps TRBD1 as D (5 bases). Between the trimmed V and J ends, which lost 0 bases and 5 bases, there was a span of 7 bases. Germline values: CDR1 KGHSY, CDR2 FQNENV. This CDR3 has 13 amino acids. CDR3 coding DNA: TGTGCCAGCAGCCAATCTGCAGGGACTGAAGCTTTCTTT. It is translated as CASSQSAGTEAFF. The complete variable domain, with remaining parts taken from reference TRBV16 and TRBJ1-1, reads GEEVAQTPKHLVRGEGQKAKLYCAPIKGHSYVFWYQQVLKNEFKFLISFQNENVFDETGMPKERFSAKCLPNSPCSLEIQATKLEDSAVYFCASSQSAGTEAFFGQGTRLTVV.

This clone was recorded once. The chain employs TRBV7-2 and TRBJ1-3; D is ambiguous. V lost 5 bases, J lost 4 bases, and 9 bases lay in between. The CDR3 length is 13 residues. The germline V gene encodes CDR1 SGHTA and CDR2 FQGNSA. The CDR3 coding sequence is TGTGCCAGCAGCCCCAGCGGGGGAAACACCATATATTTT. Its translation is CASSPSGGNTIYF.

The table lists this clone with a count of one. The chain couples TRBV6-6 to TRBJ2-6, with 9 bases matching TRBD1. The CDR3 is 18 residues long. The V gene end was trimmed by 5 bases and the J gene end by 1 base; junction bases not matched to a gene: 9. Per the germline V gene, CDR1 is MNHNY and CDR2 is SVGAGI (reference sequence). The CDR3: CASSRRDRVGSGANVLTF. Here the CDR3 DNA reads TGTGCCAGCAGTCGAAGGGACAGGGTCGGATCTGGGGCCAACGTCCTGACTTTC.

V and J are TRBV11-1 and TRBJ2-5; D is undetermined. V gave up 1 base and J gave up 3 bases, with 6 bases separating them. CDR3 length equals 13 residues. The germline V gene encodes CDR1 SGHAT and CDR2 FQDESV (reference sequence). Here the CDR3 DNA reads TGTGCCAGCAGCTTAGACTTGGAAGAGACCCAGTACTTC. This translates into CASSLDLEETQYF.

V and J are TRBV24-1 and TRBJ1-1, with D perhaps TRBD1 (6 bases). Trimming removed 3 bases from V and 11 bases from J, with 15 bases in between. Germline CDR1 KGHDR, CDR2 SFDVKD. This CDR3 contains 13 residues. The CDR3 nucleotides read TGTGCCACCAGTGATCATACAGGGCCCAAGGCTTTCTTT. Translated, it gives CATSDHTGPKAFF.

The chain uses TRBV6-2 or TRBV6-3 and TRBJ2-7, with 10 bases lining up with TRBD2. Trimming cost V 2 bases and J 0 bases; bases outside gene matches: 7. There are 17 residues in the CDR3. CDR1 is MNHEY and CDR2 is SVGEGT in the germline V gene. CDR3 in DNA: TGTGCCAGCAGTTACGGTACTAGCGGGGATGTCTCCTACGAGCAGTACTTC. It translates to CASSYGTSGDVSYEQYF.

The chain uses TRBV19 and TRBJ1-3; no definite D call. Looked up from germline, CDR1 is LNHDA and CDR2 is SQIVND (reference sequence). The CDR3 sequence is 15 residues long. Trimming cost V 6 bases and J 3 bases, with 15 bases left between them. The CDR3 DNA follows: TGTGCCAGTAGCCAACTCAGTGGCGGTGGAAACACCATATATTTT. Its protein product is CASSQLSGGGNTIYF.

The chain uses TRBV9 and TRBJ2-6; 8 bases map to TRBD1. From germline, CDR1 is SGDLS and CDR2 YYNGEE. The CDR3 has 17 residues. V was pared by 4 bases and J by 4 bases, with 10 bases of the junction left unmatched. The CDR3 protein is CASSQRQGAPGANVLTF. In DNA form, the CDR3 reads TGTGCCAGCAGCCAAAGGCAGGGGGCGCCCGGGGCCAACGTCCTGACTTTC.

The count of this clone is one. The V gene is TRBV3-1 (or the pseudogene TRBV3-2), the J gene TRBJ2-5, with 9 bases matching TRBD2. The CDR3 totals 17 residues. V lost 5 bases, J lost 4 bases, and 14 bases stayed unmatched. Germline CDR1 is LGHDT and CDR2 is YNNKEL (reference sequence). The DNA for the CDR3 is TGTGCCAGCAGCTTCCGCATAGGTAGCGGGGGCGGAGAGACCCAGTACTTC. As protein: CASSFRIGSGGGETQYF.

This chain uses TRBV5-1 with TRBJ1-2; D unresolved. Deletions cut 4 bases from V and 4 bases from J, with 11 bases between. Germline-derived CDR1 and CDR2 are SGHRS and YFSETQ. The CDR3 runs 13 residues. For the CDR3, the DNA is TGCGCCAGCAGCCCGGGATTCAGCTATGGCTACACCTTC. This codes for CASSPGFSYGYTF.

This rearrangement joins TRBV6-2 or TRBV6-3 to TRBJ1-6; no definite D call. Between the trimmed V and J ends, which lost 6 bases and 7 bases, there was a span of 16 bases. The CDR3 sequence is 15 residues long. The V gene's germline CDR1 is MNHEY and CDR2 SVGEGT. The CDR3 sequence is CASSLRREPNSPLHF. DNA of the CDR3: TGTGCCAGCAGCCTACGCCGGGAACCCAATTCACCCCTCCACTTT.

Here the CDR3 DNA reads TGTGCCAGCAGCGTAGTTGGTGCGGCTGGGGCCAACGTCCTGACTTTC. Its translation: CASSVVGAAGANVLTF. The chain uses TRBV9 and TRBJ2-6; D unclear. V was shortened by 0 bases and J by 2 bases, with 9 bases between the two germline ends. The CDR3 covers 16 residues. Germline V gene data show CDR1 as SGDLS and CDR2 as YYNGEE. Based on the CDR3 plus reference TRBV9 and TRBJ2-6, the full variable domain is DSGVTQTPKHLITATGQRVTLRCSPRSGDLSVYWYQQSLDQGLQFLIQYYNGEERAKGNILERFSAQQFPDLHSELNLSSLELGDSALYFCASSVVGAAGANVLTFGAGSRLTVL.

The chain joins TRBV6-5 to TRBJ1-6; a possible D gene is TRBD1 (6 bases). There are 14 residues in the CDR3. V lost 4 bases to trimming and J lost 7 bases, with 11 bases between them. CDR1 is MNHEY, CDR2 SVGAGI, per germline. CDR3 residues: CASSFTGRNSPLHF. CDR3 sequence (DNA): TGTGCCAGCAGTTTCACAGGGAGAAATTCACCCCTCCACTTT.

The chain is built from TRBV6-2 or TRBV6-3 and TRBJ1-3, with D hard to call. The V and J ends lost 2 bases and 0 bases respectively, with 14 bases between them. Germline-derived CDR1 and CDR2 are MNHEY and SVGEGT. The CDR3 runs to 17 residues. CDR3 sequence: CASSYTEGGSSGNTIYF. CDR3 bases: TGTGCCAGCAGTTACACGGAGGGCGGAAGCTCTGGAAACACCATATATTTT.

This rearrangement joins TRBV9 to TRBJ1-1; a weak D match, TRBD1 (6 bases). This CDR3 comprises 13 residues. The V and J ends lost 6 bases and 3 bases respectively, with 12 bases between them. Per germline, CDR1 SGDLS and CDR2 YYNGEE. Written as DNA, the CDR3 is TGTGCCAGCACCGGGAAGGGGGACACTGAAGCTTTCTTT. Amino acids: CASTGKGDTEAFF.

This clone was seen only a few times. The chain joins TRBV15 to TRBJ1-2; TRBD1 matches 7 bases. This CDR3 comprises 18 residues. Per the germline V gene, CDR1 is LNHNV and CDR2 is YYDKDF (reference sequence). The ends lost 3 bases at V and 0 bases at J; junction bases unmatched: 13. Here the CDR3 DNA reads TGTGCCACCAGCAGCGTGACAGGGATTCCCGCCACTAACTATGGCTACACCTTC. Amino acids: CATSSVTGIPATNYGYTF.

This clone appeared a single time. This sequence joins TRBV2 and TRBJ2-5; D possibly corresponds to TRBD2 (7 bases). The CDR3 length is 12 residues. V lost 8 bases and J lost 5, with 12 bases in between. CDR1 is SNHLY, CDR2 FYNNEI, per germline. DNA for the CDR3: TGTGCCAGCGGGGAGGGGGGTGAGACCCAGTACTTC. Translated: CASGEGGETQYF. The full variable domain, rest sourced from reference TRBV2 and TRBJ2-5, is EPEVTQTPSHQVTQMGQEVILRCVPISNHLYFYWYRQILGQKVEFLVSFYNNEISEKSEIFDDQFSVERPDGSNFTLKIRSTKLEDSAMYFCASGEGGETQYFGPGTRLLVL.

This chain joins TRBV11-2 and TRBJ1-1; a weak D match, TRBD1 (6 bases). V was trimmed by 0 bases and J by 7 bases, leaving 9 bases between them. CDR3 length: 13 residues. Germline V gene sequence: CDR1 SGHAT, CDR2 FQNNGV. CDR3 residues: CASSLDGQYEAFF. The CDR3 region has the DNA TGTGCCAGCAGCTTAGATGGACAGTATGAAGCTTTCTTT.

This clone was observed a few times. CDR3 DNA sequence: TGCGCCAGCAGCTTGGATTGGGGGCAGGGGAATTCACCCCTCCACTTT. Encoded protein: CASSLDWGQGNSPLHF. The chain combines TRBV5-1 with TRBJ1-6; D is possibly TRBD1 (6 bases). Trimming pared 0 bases from V and 7 bases from J, leaving 14 bases between. The germline V gene encodes CDR1 SGHRS and CDR2 YFSETQ. The CDR3 extends over 16 amino acids.

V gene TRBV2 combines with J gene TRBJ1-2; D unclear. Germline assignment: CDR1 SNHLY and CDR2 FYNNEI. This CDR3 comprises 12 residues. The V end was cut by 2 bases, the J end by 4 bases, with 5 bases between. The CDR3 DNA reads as TGTGCCAGCAGTGAACGTTCCTATGGCTACACCTTC. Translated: CASSERSYGYTF.

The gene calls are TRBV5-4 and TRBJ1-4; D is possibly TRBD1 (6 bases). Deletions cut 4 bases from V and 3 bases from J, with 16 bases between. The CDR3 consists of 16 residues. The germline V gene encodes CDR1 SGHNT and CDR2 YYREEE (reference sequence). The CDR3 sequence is CASSPDNRASNEKLFF. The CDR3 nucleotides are TGTGCCAGCAGCCCCGATAACAGGGCCTCTAATGAAAAACTGTTTTTT.

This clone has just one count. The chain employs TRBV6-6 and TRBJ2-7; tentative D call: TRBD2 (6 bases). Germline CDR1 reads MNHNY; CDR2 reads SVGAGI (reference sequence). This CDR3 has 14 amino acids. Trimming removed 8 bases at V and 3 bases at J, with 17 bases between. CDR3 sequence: CASLPRTGDYEQYF. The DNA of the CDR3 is TGTGCCAGCCTCCCCCGGACGGGGGACTACGAGCAGTACTTC.

CDR3 nucleotides: TGTGCCAGCAGCCAACAATCTAGCGGGAACACCGGGGAGCTGTTTTTT. This codes for CASSQQSSGNTGELFF. The chain recombines TRBV4-2 with TRBJ2-2, with 7 bases lining up with TRBD2. The CDR3 sequence is 16 residues long. Losses at the gene ends were 2 bases for V and 1 base for J; bases not matched to a gene: 4. Germline CDR1 reads LGHNA; CDR2 reads YNFKEQ.

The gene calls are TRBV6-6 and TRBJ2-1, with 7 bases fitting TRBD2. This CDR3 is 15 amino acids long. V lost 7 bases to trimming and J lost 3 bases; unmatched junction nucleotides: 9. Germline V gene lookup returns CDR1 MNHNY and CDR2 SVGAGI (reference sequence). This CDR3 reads CASTSTSQGYNEQFF. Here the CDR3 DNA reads TGTGCCAGCACCTCGACTAGCCAGGGCTACAATGAGCAGTTCTTC.